This passage covers 14 T cell receptor beta chains from one sample sequenced in a study of blood T cell repertoires in COVID-19. TCRdb keeps only in-frame clones here, not all; method: immunoSEQ multiplex PCR. The sample holds more than 300,000 clones, 80% to 95% seen once. The specimen sequenced was PBMCs or T cells enriched from blood (not recorded which). Receptor source: a woman aged 40 to 50 who had been exposed to COVID-19.

The chain recombines TRBV10-1 with TRBJ2-3; D is ambiguous. CDR3 size: 12 residues. Germline V gene sequence: CDR1 WNHNN, CDR2 SYGVQD (reference sequence). Trimming stripped 1 base from V and 4 bases from J, with 3 bases between. The CDR3 loop reads CASSEFSDTQYF. The CDR3 coding sequence is TGCGCCAGCAGTGAGTTCTCAGATACGCAGTATTTT.

This sequence joins TRBV27 and TRBJ2-3; D is possibly TRBD2 (5 bases). CDR3 length: 12 amino acids. Trimming cost V 6 bases and J 3 bases, with 7 bases left between them. In germline, CDR1 is MNHEY, CDR2 SMNVEV (reference sequence). This CDR3 is CASSPGTDTQYF. The DNA of the CDR3 is TGTGCCAGCAGCCCGGGGACAGATACGCAGTATTTT.

With regard to this clone: The identical CDR3 is also encoded by other nucleotide sequences in the sample. The rearrangement links TRBV19 to TRBJ2-7; the match to TRBD1 covers 10 bases. CDR1 and CDR2 (germline): LNHDA, SQIVND (reference sequence). CDR3 length: 13 amino acids. Unmatched junction bases numbered 4, after V lost 4 bases and J lost 7 bases. The CDR3 spells CASSKGQGYEQYF. The CDR3, as DNA: TGTGCCAGTAGTAAGGGACAGGGGTATGAGCAGTACTTC.

The chain has TRBV19 and TRBJ1-5; D is undetermined. Germline loops: CDR1 LNHDA, CDR2 SQIVND (reference sequence). CDR3 length: 14 residues. Deletions cut 7 bases from V and 1 base from J, with 11 bases between. CDR3 coding DNA: TGTGCCAGTAAGAACGGAGGGAGCAATCAGCCCCAGCATTTT. This encodes CASKNGGSNQPQHF.

This CDR3 reads CSVEDEGAQYF. CDR3 bases: TGCAGCGTTGAGGACGAGGGGGCGCAGTATTTT. The chain combines TRBV29-1 with TRBJ2-3; D might be TRBD1 (6 bases). Trimming stripped 3 bases from V and 10 bases from J, with 11 bases between. The germline CDR1 and CDR2 sequences are SQVTM and ANQGSEA. The CDR3 loop spans 11 amino acids.

V usage is TRBV12-3 or TRBV12-4 and J usage is TRBJ2-7, with a weak D call TRBD2 (5 bases). V was trimmed by 10 bases and J by 6 bases, leaving 19 bases between them. There are 13 residues in the CDR3. The CDR3 protein is CATQEVAGLEQYF. DNA of the CDR3: TGTGCCACCCAGGAGGTGGCCGGACTCGAGCAGTACTTC.

This clone appeared a few times. This rearrangement joins TRBV2 to TRBJ1-5; 8 nucleotides match TRBD1. The CDR3 spans 14 residues. Germline V lookup: CDR1 SNHLY, CDR2 FYNNEI. V dropped 7 bases and J dropped 4; count of bases not matched to a gene: 6. CDR3 nucleotide sequence: TGTGCCAGCATCCTTGACAGGGGTAATCAGCCCCAGCATTTT. Amino acids: CASILDRGNQPQHF.

The chain recombines TRBV3-1 (or the pseudogene TRBV3-2) with TRBJ1-2; D not resolved. The germline CDR1 and CDR2 sequences are LGHDT and YNNKEL (reference sequence). The CDR3 is 15 amino acids. V gave up 4 bases and J gave up 1 base, with 13 bases separating them. CDR3 nucleotides: TGTGCCAGCAGCCCCGAAATGGCTGTTAACTATGGCTACACCTTC. Residues: CASSPEMAVNYGYTF.

The chain has TRBV2 and TRBJ1-1, with 8 bases matching TRBD1. The germline gives CDR1 SNHLY, CDR2 FYNNEI. The ends lost 4 bases at V and 0 bases at J; junction bases unmatched: 1. This CDR3 contains 14 residues. Here the CDR3 reads CASSGTGMNTEAFF. CDR3 coding DNA: TGTGCCAGCAGTGGGACAGGGATGAACACTGAAGCTTTCTTT.

The chain joins TRBV6-2 or TRBV6-3 to TRBJ2-7; D possibly corresponds to TRBD1 (5 bases). The V gene's germline CDR1 is MNHEY and CDR2 SVGEGT. CDR3 size: 14 residues. Trimming took 3 bases from V and 1 from J, leaving 10 bases between them. The CDR3 DNA is TGTGCCAGCAGTTATACGACAGTATCCTACGAGCAGTACTTC. Protein product: CASSYTTVSYEQYF.

The chain joins TRBV5-4 to TRBJ2-7; 7 bases are shared with TRBD1. V was pared by 10 bases and J by 0 bases, with 7 bases of the junction left unmatched. Germline loops: CDR1 SGHNT, CDR2 YYREEE (reference sequence). CDR3 length equals 13 residues. As DNA, the CDR3 is TGTGCCGGACGGGACAGCAACTCCTACGAGCAGTACTTC. It is translated as CAGRDSNSYEQYF.

This clone has only one observation. This chain joins TRBV10-2 and TRBJ2-2; 11 bases fit TRBD1. Germline trimming cut 7 bases from V and 5 bases from J; bases unmatched to any gene: 3. The germline V gene has CDR1 WSHSY and CDR2 SAAADI. The CDR3 runs 14 residues. In DNA, the CDR3 is TGCGCCAGCACCGGGACAGGGGGGACCGGGGAGCTGTTTTTT. Its protein product is CASTGTGGTGELFF.

The rearrangement links TRBV28 to TRBJ1-5; 8 bases are a match to TRBD1. The CDR3 totals 15 residues. The junction had 10 bases not matched to a gene; V was cut back by 6 bases and J by 6 bases. Germline loops: CDR1 MDHEN, CDR2 SYDVKM. As DNA, the CDR3 is TGTGCCAGCAGATGGACAGGGCACCCCCGTCAGCCCCAGCATTTT. Translation gives CASRWTGHPRQPQHF.

The genes are TRBV12-5 and TRBJ2-6; 8 bases are shared with TRBD1. V dropped 0 bases and J dropped 0; count of bases not matched to a gene: 7. Looked up from germline, CDR1 is LGHNT and CDR2 is FRNRAP. The CDR3 runs to 19 residues. CDR3 protein: CASGLVQGTGSSGANVLTF. In DNA form, the CDR3 reads TGTGCTAGTGGTTTGGTACAAGGGACAGGTAGCTCTGGGGCCAACGTCCTGACTTTC.